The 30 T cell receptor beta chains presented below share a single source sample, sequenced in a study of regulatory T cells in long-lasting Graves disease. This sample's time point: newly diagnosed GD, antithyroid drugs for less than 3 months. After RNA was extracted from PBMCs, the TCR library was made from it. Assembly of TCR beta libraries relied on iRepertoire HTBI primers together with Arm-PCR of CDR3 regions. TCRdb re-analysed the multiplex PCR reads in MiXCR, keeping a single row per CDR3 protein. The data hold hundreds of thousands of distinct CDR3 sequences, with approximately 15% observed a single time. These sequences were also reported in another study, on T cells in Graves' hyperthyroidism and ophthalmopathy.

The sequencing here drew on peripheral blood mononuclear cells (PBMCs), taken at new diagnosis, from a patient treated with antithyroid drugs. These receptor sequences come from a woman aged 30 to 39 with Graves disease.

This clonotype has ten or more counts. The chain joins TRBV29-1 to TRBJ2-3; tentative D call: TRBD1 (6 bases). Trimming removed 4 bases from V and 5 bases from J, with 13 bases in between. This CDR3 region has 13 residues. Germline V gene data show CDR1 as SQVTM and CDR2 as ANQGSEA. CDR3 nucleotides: TGCAGCGTTGTGGGGGCAGTAGGAGATACGCAGTATTTT. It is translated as CSVVGAVGDTQYF.

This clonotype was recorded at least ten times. This CDR3 is CASSEEGGAYEQYF. For the CDR3, the DNA is TGTGCCAGCAGTGAAGAGGGAGGTGCCTACGAGCAGTACTTC. The rearrangement links TRBV6-1 to TRBJ2-7, with D perhaps TRBD2 (6 bases). CDR1 and CDR2 from the germline V gene are MNHNS and SASEGT. This CDR3 contains 14 residues. V lost 1 base, J lost 2 bases, and 9 bases lay in between.

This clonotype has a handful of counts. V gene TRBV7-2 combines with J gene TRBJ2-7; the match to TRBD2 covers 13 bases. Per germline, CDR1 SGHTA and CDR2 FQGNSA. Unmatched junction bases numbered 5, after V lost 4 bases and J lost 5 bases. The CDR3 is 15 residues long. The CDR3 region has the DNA TGTGCCAGCAGCTCGCGACTAGCGGGAGGACACGAGCAGTACTTC. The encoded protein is CASSSRLAGGHEQYF.

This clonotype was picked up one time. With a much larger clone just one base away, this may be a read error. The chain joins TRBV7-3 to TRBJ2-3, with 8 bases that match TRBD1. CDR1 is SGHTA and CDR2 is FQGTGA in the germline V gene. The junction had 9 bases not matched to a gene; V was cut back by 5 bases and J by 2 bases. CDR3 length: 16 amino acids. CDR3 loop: CASSRQGRMDTDTQYF. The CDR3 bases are TGTGCCAGCAGCCGACAGGGGCGGATGGACACAGATACGCAGTATTTT.

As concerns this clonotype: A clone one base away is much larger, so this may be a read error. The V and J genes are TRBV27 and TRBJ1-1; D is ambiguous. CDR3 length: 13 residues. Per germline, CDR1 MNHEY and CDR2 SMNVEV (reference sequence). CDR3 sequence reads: CASSLLSNTEALF. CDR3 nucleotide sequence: TGTGCCAGCAGCCTGCTCTCGAACACTGAAGCTCTCTTT.

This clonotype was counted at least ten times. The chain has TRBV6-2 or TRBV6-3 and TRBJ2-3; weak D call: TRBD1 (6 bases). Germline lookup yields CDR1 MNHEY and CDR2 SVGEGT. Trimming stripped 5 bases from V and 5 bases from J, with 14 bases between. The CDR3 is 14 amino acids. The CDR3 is CASSEIRGRDTQYF. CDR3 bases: TGTGCCAGCAGTGAAATCAGGGGCCGAGATACGCAGTATTTT.

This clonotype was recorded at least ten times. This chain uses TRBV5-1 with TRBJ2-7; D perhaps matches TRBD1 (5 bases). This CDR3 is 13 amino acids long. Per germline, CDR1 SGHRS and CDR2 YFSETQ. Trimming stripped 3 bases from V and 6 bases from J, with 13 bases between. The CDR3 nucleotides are TGCGCCAGCAGCTGGACATCACGTGGCGAGCAGTACTTC. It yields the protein CASSWTSRGEQYF.

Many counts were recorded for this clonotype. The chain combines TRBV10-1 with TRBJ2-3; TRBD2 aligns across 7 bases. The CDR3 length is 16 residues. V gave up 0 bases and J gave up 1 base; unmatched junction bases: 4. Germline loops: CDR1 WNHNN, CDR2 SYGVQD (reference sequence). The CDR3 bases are TGCGCCAGCAGTGAGTCGTCGCTAGCGGGCACAGATACGCAGTATTTT. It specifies CASSESSLAGTDTQYF.

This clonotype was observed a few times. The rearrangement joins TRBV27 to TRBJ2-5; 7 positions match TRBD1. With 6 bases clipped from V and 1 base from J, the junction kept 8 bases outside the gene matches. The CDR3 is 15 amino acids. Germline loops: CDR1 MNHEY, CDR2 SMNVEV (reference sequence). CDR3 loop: CASRLLRGLQETQYF. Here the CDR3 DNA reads TGTGCCAGCAGACTCCTGAGGGGGCTCCAAGAGACCCAGTACTTC.

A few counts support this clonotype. Here the CDR3 reads CASSFRSGRTGTGELFF. The CDR3 bases are TGTGCCAGCAGCTTCCGTAGCGGGAGGACGGGCACCGGGGAGCTGTTTTTT. This chain joins TRBV5-5 and TRBJ2-2; 10 bases map to TRBD2. The germline V gene has CDR1 SGHKS and CDR2 YYEKEE (reference sequence). The length of the CDR3 is 17 residues. V gave up 2 bases and J gave up 4 bases; unmatched junction bases: 8.

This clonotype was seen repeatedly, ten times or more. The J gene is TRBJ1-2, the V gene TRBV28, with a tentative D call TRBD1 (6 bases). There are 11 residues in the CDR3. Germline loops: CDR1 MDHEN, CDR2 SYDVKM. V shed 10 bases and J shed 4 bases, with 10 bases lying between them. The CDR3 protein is CATGQPYGYTF. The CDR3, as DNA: TGTGCCACAGGACAGCCCTATGGCTACACCTTC.

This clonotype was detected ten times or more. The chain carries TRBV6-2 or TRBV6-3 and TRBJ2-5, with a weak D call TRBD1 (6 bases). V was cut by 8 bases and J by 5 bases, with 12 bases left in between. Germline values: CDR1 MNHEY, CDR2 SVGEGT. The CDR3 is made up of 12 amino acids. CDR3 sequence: CASFGQGETQYF. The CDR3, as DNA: TGTGCCAGCTTTGGCCAGGGGGAGACCCAGTACTTC.

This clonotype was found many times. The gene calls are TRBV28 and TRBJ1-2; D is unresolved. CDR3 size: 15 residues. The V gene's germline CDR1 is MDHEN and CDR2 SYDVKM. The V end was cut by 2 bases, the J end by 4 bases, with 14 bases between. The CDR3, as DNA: TGTGCCAGCAGTTTAGTAGGGAGCTTGATCTATGGCTACACCTTC. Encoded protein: CASSLVGSLIYGYTF.

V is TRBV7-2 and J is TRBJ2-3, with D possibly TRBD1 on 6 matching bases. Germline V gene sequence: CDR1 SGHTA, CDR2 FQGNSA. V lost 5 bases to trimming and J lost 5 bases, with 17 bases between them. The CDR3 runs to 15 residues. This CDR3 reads CASSNHRDAVDTQYF. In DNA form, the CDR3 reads TGTGCCAGCAGCAACCACAGGGACGCAGTAGATACGCAGTATTTT.

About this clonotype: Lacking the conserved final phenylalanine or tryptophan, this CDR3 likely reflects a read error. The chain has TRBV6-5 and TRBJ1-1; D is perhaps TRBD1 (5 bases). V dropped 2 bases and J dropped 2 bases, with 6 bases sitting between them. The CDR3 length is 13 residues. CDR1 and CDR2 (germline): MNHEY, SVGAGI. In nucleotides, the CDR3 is TGTGCCAGCAGTTACACAGGTAACACTGAAGCTTTCTCT. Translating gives CASSYTGNTEAFS.

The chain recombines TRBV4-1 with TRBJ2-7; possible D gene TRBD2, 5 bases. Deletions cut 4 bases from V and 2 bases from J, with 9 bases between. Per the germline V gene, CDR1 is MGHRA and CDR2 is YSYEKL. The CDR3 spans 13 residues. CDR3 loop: CASSRETTYEQYF. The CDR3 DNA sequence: TGCGCCAGCAGCCGGGAGACTACCTACGAGCAGTACTTC.

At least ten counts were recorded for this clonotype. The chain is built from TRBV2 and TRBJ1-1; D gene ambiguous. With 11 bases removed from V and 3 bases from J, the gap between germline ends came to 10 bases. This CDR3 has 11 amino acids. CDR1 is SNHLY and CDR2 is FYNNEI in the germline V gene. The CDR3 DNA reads TGTGCCGCTAAGGGTGACACTGAAGCTTTCTTT. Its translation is CAAKGDTEAFF.

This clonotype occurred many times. This chain's CDR3 is CSVHREGLYNEQFF. DNA of the CDR3: TGCAGCGTTCACCGGGAGGGCCTTTACAATGAGCAGTTCTTC. The V gene is TRBV29-1, the J gene TRBJ2-1; 8 nucleotides agree with TRBD2. Germline values: CDR1 SQVTM, CDR2 ANQGSEA. CDR3 size: 14 residues. Trimming removed 5 bases from V and 4 bases from J; junction bases left unmatched: 7.

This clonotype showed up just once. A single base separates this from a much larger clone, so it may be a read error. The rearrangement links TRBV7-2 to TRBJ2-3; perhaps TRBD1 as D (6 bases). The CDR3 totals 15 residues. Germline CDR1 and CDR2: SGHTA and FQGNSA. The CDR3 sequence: CAEAGAPFSTGTQYF. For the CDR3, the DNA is TGTGCCGAAGCAGGGGCTCCATTTAGCACAGGTACGCAGTATTTT.

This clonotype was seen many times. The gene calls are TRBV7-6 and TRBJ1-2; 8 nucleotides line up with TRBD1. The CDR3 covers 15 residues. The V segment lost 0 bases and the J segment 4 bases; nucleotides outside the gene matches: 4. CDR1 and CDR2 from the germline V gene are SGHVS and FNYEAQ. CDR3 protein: CASSLAPGQGYGYTF. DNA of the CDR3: TGTGCCAGCAGCTTAGCCCCTGGACAGGGCTATGGCTACACCTTC.

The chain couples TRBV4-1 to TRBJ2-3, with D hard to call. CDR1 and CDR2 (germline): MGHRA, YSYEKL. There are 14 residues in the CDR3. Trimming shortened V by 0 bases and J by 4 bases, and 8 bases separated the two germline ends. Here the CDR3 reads CASSQDQVADTQYF. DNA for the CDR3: TGCGCCAGCAGCCAAGATCAAGTGGCAGATACGCAGTATTTT.

CDR3 coding DNA: TGTGCCAGCAGGGGGGCTCTTAGAGAGACCCAGTACTTC. Translated, it gives CASRGALRETQYF. The J gene is TRBJ2-5, the V gene TRBV6-1; perhaps TRBD1 as D (6 bases). This CDR3 is built from 13 residues. The V end was cut by 6 bases, the J end by 4 bases, with 12 bases between. In germline, CDR1 is MNHNS, CDR2 SASEGT.

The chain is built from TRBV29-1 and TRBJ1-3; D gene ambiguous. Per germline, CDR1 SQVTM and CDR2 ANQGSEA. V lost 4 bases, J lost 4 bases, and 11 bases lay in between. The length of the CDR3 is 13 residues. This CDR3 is CSVVSGYGNTIYF. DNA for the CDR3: TGCAGCGTTGTTTCCGGGTACGGAAACACCATATATTTT. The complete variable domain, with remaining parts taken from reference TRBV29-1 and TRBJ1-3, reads SAVISQKPSRDICQRGTSLTIQCQVDSQVTMMFWYRQQPGQSLTLIATANQGSEATYESGFVIDKFPISRPNLTFSTLTVSNMSPEDSSIYLCSVVSGYGNTIYFGEGSWLTVV.

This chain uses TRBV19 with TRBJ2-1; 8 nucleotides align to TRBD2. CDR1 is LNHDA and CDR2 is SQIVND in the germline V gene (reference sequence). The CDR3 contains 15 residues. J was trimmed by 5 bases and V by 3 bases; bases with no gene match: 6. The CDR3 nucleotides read TGTGCCAGTAGTATGGATTTAGCGGGAAACAATGAGCAGTTCTTC. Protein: CASSMDLAGNNEQFF.

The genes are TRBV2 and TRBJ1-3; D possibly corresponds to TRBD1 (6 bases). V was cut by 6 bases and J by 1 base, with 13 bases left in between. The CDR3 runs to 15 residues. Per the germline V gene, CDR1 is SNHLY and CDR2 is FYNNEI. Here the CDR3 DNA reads TGTGCCAGCAGCGGGACAACCGATTCTGGAAACACCATATATTTT. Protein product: CASSGTTDSGNTIYF.

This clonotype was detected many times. As DNA, the CDR3 is TGTGCCAATCCCCAGGTAGGGCGGACCTGGTACGAGCAGTACTTC. This sequence encodes CANPQVGRTWYEQYF. The chain carries TRBV6-2 or TRBV6-3 and TRBJ2-7; no clear D. Germline lookup yields CDR1 MNHEY and CDR2 SVGEGT. V gave up 10 bases and J gave up 4 bases, with 23 bases separating them. The CDR3 loop spans 15 amino acids.

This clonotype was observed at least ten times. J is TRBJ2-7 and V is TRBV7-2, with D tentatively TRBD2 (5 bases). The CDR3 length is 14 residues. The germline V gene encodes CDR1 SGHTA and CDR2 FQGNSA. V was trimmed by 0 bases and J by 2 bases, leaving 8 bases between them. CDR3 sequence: CASSLAAGTYEQYF. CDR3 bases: TGTGCCAGCAGCTTAGCCGCGGGTACCTACGAGCAGTACTTC.

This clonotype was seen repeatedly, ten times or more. The CDR3 DNA follows: TGCAGTGCCATCGTCCCAGGCAACTATGGCTACACCTTC. It translates to CSAIVPGNYGYTF. This rearrangement joins TRBV20-1 to TRBJ1-2; D remains unclear. Germline values: CDR1 DFQATT, CDR2 SNEGSKA (reference sequence). Trimming removed 6 bases from V and 2 bases from J, with 13 bases in between. This CDR3 has 13 amino acids.

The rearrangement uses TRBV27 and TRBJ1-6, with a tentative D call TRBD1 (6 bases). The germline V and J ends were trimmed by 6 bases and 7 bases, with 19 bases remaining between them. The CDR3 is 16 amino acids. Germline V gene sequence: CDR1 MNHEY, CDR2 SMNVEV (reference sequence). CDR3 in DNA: TGTGCCAGCAGCCCGGTTGTGGCAGGGGAGAATTCACCCCTCCACTTT. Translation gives CASSPVVAGENSPLHF.

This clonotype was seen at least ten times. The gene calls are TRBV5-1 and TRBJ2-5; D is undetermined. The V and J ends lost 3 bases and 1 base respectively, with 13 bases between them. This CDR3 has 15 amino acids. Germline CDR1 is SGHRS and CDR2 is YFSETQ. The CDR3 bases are TGCGCCAGCAGCTCGCCCCGAGGTACCCAAGAGACCCAGTACTTC. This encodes CASSSPRGTQETQYF. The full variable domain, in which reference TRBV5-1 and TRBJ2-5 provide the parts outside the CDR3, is KAGVTQTPRYLIKTRGQQVTLSCSPISGHRSVSWYQQTPGQGLQFLFEYFSETQRNKGNFPGRFSGRQFSNSRSEMNVSTLELGDSALYLCASSSPRGTQETQYFGPGTRLLVL.